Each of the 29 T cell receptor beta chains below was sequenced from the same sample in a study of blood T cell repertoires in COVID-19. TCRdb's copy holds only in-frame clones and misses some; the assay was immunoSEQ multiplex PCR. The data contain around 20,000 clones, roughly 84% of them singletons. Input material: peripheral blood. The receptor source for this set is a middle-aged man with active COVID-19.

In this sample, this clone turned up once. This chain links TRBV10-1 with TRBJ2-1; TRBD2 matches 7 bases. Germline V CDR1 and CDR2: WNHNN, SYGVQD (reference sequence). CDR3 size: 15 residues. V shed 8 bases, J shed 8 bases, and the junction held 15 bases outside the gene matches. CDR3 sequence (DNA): TGCGCCAGCTCCCGGGGAGGGGCCCTTAACTATGAGCAGTTCTTC. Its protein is CASSRGGALNYEQFF.

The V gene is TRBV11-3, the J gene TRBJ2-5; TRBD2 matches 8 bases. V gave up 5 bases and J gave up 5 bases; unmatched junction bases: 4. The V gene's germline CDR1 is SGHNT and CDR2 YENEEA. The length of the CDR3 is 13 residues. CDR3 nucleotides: TGTGCCAGCAGCCCTAGCGGGTCTGAGACCCAGTACTTC. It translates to CASSPSGSETQYF. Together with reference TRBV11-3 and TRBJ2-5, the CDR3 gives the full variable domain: EAGVVQSPRYKIIEKKQPVAFWCNPISGHNTLYWYLQNLGQGPELLIRYENEEAVDDSQLPKDRFSAERLKGVDSTLKIQPAELGDSAVYLCASSPSGSETQYFGPGTRLLVL.

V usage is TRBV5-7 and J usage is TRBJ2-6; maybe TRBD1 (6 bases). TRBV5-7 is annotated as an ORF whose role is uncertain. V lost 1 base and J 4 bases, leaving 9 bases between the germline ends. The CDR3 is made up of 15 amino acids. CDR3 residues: CASSLRGRGANVLTF. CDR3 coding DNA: TGTGCCAGCAGCTTGAGGGGGAGAGGGGCCAACGTCCTGACTTTC.

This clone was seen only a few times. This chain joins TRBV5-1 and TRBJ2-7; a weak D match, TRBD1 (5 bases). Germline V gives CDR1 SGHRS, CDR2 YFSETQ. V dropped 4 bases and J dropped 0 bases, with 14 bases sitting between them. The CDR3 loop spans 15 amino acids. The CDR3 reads CASSARTPTSYEQYF. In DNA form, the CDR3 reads TGCGCCAGCAGCGCCCGGACACCTACCTCCTACGAGCAGTACTTC.

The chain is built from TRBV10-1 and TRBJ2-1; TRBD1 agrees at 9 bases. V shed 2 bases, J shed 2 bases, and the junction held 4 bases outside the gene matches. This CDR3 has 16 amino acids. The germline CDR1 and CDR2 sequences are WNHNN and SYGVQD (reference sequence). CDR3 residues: CASSEVGTGTYNEQFF. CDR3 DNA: TGCGCCAGCAGTGAGGTCGGGACAGGGACCTACAATGAGCAGTTCTTC.

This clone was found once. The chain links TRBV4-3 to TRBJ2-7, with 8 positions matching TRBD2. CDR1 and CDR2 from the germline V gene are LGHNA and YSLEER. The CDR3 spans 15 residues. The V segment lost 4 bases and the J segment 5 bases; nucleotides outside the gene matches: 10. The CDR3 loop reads CASSRGEREIHEQYF. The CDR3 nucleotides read TGCGCCAGCAGCCGAGGGGAGCGGGAGATACACGAGCAGTACTTC.

CDR3 nucleotides: TGCGCCAGCAGCTTGTTTGGCATTGACACCATATATTTT. This translates into CASSLFGIDTIYF. The chain uses TRBV5-1 and TRBJ1-3, with D uncertain. Per the germline V gene, CDR1 is SGHRS and CDR2 is YFSETQ. V was cut by 1 base and J by 8 bases, with 10 bases left in between. This CDR3 spans 13 amino acids.

The chain's CDR3 is CASSSARVIAGANVLTF. The CDR3 nucleotides read TGTGCCAGCAGCTCCGCCAGGGTAATAGCTGGGGCCAACGTCCTGACTTTC. This chain joins TRBV7-8 and TRBJ2-6; tentative D call: TRBD1 (5 bases). The germline V gene has CDR1 SGHVS and CDR2 FQNEAQ. The CDR3 runs 17 residues. Trimming left V 4 bases short and J 2 bases short, with 15 bases between.

The CDR3 bases are TGTGCCAGCAGCTTACGTATAACTAGCGGGATTTCCTACGAGCAGTACTTC. Translating it yields CASSLRITSGISYEQYF. This sequence joins TRBV11-2 and TRBJ2-7, with 10 bases aligning to TRBD2. Germline V CDR1 and CDR2: SGHAT, FQNNGV. The CDR3 spans 17 residues. The V gene end was trimmed by 2 bases and the J gene end by 1 base; junction bases not matched to a gene: 8.

CDR3 nucleotide sequence: TGTGCCAGCAGGGTACTAGCGGGAGGGCCTTACTCCTACAATGAGCAGTTCTTC. This sequence encodes CASRVLAGGPYSYNEQFF. V usage is TRBV27 and J usage is TRBJ2-1; the match to TRBD2 covers 13 bases. Germline lookup yields CDR1 MNHEY and CDR2 SMNVEV (reference sequence). This CDR3 is 18 amino acids long. Trimming removed 6 bases from V and 0 bases from J; junction bases left unmatched: 8.

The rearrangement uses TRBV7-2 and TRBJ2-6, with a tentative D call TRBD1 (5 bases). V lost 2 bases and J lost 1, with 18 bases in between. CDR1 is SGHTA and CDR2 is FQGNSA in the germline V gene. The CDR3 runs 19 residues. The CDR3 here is CASSLMGGAVGSGANVLTF. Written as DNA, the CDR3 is TGTGCCAGCAGCTTAATGGGTGGGGCAGTGGGGTCTGGGGCCAACGTCCTGACTTTC.

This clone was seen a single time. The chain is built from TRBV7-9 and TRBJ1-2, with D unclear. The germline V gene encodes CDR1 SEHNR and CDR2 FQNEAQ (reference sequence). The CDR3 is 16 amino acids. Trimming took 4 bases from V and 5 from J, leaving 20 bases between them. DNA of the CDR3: TGTGCCAGCAGCTCCACGAGGGAGGCCCAACGATATGGCTACACCTTC. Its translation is CASSSTREAQRYGYTF.

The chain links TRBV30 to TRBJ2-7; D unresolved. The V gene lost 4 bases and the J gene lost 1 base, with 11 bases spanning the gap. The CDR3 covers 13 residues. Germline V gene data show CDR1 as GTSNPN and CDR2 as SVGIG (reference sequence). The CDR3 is CAWNTLISYEQYF. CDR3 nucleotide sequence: TGTGCCTGGAATACCCTAATTTCCTACGAGCAGTACTTC.

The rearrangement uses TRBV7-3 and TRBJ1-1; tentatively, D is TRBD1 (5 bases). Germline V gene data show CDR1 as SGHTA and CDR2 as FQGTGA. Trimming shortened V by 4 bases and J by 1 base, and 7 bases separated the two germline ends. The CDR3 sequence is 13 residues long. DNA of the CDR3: TGTGCCAGCAGCTGGACACCGAACACTGAAGCTTTCTTT. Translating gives CASSWTPNTEAFF.

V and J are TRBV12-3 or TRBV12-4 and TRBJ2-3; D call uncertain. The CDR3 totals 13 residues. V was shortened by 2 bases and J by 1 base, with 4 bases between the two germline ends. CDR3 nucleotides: TGTGCCAGCAGTTTAATAGGCACAGATACGCAGTATTTT. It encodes CASSLIGTDTQYF.

The chain's CDR3 is CASSRDRHNEQFF. The DNA for the CDR3 is TGTGCCAGCTCACGGGACAGACACAATGAGCAGTTCTTC. This sequence joins TRBV18 and TRBJ2-1; 7 bases match TRBD1. The V segment lost 4 bases and the J segment 5 bases; nucleotides outside the gene matches: 2. Germline CDR1 is KGHSH and CDR2 is LQKENI. The length of the CDR3 is 13 residues. The full variable domain, its missing parts supplied by reference TRBV18 and TRBJ2-1, is NAGVMQNPRHLVRRRGQEARLRCSPMKGHSHVYWYRQLPEEGLKFMVYLQKENIIDESGMPKERFSAEFPKEGPSILRIQQVVRGDSAAYFCASSRDRHNEQFFGPGTRLTVL.

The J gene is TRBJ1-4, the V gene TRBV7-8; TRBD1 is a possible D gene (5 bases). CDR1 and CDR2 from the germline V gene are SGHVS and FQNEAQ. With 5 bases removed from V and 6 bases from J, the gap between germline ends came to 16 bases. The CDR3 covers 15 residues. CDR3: CASSPEGWEDEKLFF. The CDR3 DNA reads TGTGCCAGCAGCCCGGAGGGGTGGGAGGATGAAAAACTGTTTTTT.

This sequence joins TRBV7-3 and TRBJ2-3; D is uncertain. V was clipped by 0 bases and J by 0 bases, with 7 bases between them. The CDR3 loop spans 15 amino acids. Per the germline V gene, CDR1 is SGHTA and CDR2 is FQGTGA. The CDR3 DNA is TGTGCCAGCAGCTTAACCGGAGCTAGCACAGATACGCAGTATTTT. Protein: CASSLTGASTDTQYF.

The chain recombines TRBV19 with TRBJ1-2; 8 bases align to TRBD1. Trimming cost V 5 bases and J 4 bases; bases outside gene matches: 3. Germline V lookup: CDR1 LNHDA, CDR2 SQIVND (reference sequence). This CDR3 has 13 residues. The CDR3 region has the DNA TGTGCCAGTAGTGTCGGACAGGGCTATGGCTACACCTTC. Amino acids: CASSVGQGYGYTF.

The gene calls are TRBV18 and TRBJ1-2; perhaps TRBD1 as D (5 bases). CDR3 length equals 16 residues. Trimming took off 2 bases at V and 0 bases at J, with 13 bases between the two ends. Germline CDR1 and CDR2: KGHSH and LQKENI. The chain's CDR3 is CASSPGVQGPNYGYTF. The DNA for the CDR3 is TGTGCCAGCTCACCAGGAGTCCAGGGCCCTAACTATGGCTACACCTTC.

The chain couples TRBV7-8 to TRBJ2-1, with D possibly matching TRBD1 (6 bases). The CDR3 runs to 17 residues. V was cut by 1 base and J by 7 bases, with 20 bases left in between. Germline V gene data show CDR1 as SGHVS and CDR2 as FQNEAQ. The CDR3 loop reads CASSLVWIGQGSNEQFF. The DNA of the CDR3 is TGTGCCAGCAGCTTAGTCTGGATCGGGCAGGGGAGTAATGAGCAGTTCTTC.

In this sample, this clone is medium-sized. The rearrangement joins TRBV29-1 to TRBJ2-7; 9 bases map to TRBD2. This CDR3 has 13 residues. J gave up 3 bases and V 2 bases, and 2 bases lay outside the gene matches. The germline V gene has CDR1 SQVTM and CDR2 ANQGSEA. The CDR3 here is CSVETAGGYEQYF. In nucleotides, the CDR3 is TGCAGCGTTGAAACAGCGGGGGGCTACGAGCAGTACTTC.

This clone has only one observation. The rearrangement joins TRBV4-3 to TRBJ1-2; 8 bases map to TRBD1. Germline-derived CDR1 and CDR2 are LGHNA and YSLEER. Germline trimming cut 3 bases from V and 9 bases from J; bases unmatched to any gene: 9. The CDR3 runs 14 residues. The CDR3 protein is CASSQDRVGGSYTF. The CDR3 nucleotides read TGCGCCAGCAGCCAGGACAGGGTAGGCGGTAGCTACACCTTC.

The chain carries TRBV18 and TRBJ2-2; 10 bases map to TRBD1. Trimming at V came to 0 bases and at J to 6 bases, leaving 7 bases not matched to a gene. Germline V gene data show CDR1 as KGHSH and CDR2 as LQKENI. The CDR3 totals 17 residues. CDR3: CASSPPGQGPGAGELFF. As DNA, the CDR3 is TGTGCCAGCTCACCACCGGGACAGGGGCCCGGAGCCGGGGAGCTGTTTTTT.

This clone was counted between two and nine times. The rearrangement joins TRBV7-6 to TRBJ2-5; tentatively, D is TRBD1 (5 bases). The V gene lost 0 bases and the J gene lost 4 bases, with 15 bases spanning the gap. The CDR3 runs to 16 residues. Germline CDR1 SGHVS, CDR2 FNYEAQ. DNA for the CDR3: TGTGCCAGCAGCTTAGCCCTGGGGCAGGGCGGAGAGACCCAGTACTTC. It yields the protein CASSLALGQGGETQYF.

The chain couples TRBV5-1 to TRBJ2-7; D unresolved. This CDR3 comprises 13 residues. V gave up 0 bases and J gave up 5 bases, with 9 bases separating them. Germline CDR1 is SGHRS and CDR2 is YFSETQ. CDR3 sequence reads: CASSLAGSDEQYF. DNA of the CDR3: TGCGCCAGCAGCTTGGCCGGGTCCGACGAGCAGTACTTC.

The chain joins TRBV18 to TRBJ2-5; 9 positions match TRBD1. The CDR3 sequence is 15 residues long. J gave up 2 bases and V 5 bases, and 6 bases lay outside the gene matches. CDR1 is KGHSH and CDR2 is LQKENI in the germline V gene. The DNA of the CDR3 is TGTGCCAGCTCAAAAATACAGGGGGCTCAAGAGACCCAGTACTTC. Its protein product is CASSKIQGAQETQYF.

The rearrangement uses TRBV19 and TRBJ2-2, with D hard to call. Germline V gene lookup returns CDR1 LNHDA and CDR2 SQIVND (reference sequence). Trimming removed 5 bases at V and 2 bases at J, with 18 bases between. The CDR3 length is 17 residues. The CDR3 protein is CASSAQTISPNTGELFF. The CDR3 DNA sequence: TGTGCCAGTAGTGCACAGACCATATCTCCCAACACCGGGGAGCTGTTTTTT.

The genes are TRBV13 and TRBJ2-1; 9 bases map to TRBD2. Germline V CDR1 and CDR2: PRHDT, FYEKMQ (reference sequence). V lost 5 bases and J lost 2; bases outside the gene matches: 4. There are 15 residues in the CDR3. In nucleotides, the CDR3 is TGTGCCAGCAGCCTTAGCGGGAGAGCCTACAATGAGCAGTTCTTC. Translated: CASSLSGRAYNEQFF.